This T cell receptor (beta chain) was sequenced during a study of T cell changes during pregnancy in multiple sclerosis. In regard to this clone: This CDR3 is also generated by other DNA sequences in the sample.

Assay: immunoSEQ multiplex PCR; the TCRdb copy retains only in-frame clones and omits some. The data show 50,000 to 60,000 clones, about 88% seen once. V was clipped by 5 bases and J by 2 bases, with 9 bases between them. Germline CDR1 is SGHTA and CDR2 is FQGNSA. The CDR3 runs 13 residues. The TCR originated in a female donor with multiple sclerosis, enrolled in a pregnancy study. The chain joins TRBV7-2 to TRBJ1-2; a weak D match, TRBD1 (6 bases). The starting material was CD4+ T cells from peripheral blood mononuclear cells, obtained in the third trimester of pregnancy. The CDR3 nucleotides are TGTGCCAGCAGCAATGACAGGAACTATGGCTACACCTTC. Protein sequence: CASSNDRNYGYTF.